The 5 T cell receptor beta chains below were found in one sample sequenced in a study of blood T cell repertoires in COVID-19. Assay: immunoSEQ multiplex PCR; the TCRdb copy retains only in-frame clones and omits some. Among about 190,000 clones listed, 84% were seen once. Specimen: peripheral blood. The receptors originated from a woman aged 70 to 79 with active or convalescent COVID-19.

V gene TRBV27 combines with J gene TRBJ2-5, with 8 bases lining up with TRBD2. J was trimmed by 2 bases and V by 6 bases; bases with no gene match: 11. CDR1 is MNHEY and CDR2 is SMNVEV in the germline V gene (reference sequence). The CDR3 is made up of 16 amino acids. The CDR3: CASSMGREGFQETQYF. Here the CDR3 DNA reads TGTGCCAGCAGCATGGGTCGGGAGGGGTTTCAAGAGACCCAGTACTTC.

The chain links TRBV9 to TRBJ2-7; 9 bases line up with TRBD1. With 4 bases clipped from V and 6 bases from J, the junction kept 5 bases outside the gene matches. The CDR3 totals 13 residues. The germline gives CDR1 SGDLS, CDR2 YYNGEE. CDR3 sequence: CASSTGTGTEQYF. For the CDR3, the DNA is TGTGCCAGCAGCACTGGGACAGGGACCGAGCAGTACTTC.

This chain links TRBV6-5 with TRBJ2-1, with TRBD1 matching 10 bases. V was pared by 6 bases and J by 2 bases, with 4 bases of the junction left unmatched. This CDR3 has 15 residues. CDR1 and CDR2 from the germline V gene are MNHEY and SVGAGI. The CDR3 nucleotides read TGTGCCAGCAGGAGGACAGGGGGTACCTACAATGAGCAGTTCTTC. This codes for CASRRTGGTYNEQFF.

This chain connects TRBV21-1 to TRBJ2-7; the table's D call of TRBD2 was not tested on the DNA. TRBV21-1 is marked as a pseudogene. This CDR3 is built from 15 residues. CDR3 DNA sequence: TGTGCCAGCAGCCGACCCAGCGGGATCTCCTACGAGCAGTACTTC. It is translated as CASSRPSGISYEQYF.

V is TRBV5-1 and J is TRBJ2-1; D might be TRBD1 (7 bases). V was clipped by 4 bases and J by 10 bases, with 18 bases between them. Germline V CDR1 and CDR2: SGHRS, YFSETQ. This CDR3 region has 14 residues. CDR3 bases: TGCGCCAGCAGCCCCCAGGGCAGGGGGGACGAGCAGTTCTTC. As protein: CASSPQGRGDEQFF.